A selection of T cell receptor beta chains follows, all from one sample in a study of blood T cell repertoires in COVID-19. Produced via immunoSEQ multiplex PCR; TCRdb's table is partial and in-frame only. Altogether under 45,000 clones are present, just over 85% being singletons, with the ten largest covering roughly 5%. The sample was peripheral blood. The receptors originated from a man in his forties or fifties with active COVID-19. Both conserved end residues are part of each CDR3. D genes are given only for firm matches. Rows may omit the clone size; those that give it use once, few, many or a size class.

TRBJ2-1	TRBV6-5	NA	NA	TGTGCCAGCAGTCGTAACAATGAGCAGTTCTTC	CASSRNNEQFF
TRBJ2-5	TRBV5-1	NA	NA	TGCGCCAGCAGCTCTGCCCGGGGAAGTCCTTCAGAGACCCAGTACTTC	CASSSARGSPSETQYF
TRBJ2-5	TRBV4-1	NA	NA	TGCGCCAGCAGCCAAGATATAATGGCCCAAGAGACCCAGTACTTC	CASSQDIMAQETQYF
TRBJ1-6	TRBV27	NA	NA	TGTGCCAGCAGTCCCCGGGGGAGGGGGAATTCACCCCTCCACTTT	CASSPRGRGNSPLHF
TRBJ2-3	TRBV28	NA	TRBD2	TGTGCCAGCAGTTCCTCACTAGCGGCGAACACAGATACGCAGTATTTT	CASSSSLAANTDTQYF
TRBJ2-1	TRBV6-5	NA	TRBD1	TGTGCCAGCAGCCGGACAGGGGGCACCGACAATGAGCAGTTCTTC	CASSRTGGTDNEQFF
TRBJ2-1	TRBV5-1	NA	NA	TGCGCCAGCAGCTTGGTTGGGACTCTGAACAATGAGCAGTTCTTC	CASSLVGTLNNEQFF
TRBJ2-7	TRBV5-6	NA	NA	TGTGCCAGCAGCTTTGGGACTGAGACGCATGCCCCCTCCTACGAGCAGTACTTC	CASSFGTETHAPSYEQYF
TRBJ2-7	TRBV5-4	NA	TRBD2	TGTGCCAGCAGCCCCGTAGCGGGAGTAGGCGAGCAGTACTTC	CASSPVAGVGEQYF
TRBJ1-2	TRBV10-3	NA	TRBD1	TGTGCCATCATGGACCGGGGACAGGGAAATAATACCTCCTATGGCTACACCTTC	CAIMDRGQGNNTSYGYTF
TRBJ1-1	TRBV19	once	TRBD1	TGTGCCAGTAGTACAGGGGGAAGCGCTGAAGCTTTCTTT	CASSTGGSAEAFF
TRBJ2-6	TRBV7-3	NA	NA	TGTGCCAGCAGCTTAATGAGCTCTGGGGCCAACGTCCTGACTTTC	CASSLMSSGANVLTF
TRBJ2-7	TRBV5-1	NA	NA	TGCGCCAGCAGCTTGTCAACAGGGTTATACGAGCAGTACTTC	CASSLSTGLYEQYF